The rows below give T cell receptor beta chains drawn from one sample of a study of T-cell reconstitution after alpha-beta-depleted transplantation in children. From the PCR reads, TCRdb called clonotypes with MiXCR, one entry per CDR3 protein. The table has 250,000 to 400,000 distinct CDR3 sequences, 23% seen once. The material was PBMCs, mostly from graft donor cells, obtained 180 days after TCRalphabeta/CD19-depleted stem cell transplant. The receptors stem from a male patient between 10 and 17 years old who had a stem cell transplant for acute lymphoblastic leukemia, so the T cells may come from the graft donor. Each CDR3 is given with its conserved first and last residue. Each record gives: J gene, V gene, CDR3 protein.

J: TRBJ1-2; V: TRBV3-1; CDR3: CASSQSPPSGGYTF
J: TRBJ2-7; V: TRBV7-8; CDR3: CASSLLDFEQYF
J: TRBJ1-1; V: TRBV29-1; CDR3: CSVAGRALGTEAFF
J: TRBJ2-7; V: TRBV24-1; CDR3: CATSDGRGSSYEQYF
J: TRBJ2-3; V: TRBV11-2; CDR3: CASRDYRTDTQYF
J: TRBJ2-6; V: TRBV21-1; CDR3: CASSKGGQGSGANVLTF
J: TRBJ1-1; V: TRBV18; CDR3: CASSPEDATERYF
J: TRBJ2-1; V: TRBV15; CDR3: CATSRGKGFSYNEQFF
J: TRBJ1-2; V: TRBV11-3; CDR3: CASSLGAGWIGYTF
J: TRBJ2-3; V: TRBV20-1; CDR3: CSARKGGDTQYF
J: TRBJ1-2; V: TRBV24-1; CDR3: CATSDRYSPYGYTF
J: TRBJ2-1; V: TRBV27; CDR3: CASSTPTKAGEQFF
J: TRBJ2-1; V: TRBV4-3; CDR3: CASSQEGLAGGLSQNEQFF
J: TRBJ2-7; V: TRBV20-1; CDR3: CSATHSSGSPYEQYF
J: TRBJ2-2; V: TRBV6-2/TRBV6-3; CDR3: CASRPSGINTGELFF
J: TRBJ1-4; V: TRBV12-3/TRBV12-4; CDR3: CASSFGGGNEKLFF
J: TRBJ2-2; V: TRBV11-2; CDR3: CASSILKGYTGELFF
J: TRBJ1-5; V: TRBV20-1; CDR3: CSARRQDGAHSNQPQHF
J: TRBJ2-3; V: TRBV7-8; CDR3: CASSLKHRGRGADTQYF
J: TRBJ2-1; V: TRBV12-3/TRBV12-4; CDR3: CASSRLGERWGEQFF
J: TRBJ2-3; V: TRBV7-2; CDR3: CASSLGTHKSTDTQYF
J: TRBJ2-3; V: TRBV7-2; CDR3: CASSLRTVSVITDTQYF
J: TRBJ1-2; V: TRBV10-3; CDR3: CAISESPTGLYGYTF
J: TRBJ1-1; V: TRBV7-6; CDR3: CASTSSGSAEAFF
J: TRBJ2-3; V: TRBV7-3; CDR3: CASSLVPSTDTQYF
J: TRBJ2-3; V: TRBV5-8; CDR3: CASMVRFSTDTQYF
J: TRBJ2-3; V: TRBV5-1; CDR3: CASERGDRGPHTQYF
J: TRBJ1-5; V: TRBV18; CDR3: CASSPERRRSYQPQHF
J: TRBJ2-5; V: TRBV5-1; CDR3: CASSLFSQGQETQYF
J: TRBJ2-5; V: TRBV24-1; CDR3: CATSTSLGQETQYF
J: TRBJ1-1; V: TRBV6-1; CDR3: CASRIDLRGTEAFF
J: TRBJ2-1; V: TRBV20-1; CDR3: CSATANEQFF
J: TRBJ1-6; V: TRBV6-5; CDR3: CASSYSTRETTYNSPLHF
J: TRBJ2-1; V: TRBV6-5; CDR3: CASSSARRGPYNEQFF
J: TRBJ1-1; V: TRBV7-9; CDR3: CASSYSGGFNTEAFF
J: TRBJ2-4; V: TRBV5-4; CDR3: CASSLEAGTGGENKNIQYF
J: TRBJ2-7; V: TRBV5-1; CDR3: CASSYDRGSPYEQYF
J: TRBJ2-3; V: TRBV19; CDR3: CASSIDTRSTDTQYF
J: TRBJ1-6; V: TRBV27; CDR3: CASRVQGSPLHF
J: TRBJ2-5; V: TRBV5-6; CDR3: CASSLRSDRKETQYF
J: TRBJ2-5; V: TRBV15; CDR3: CVTSRDIGRQETQYF
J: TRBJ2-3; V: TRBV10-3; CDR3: CAISHKALPDTQYF
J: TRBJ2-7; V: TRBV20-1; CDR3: CSASDEGHGRGEQYF
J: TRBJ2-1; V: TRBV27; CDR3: CASSLKGHYEQFF
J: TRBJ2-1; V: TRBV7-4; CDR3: CASSTPTSGEYEQFF
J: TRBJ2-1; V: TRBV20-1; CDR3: CSARGLAGIYNEQFF
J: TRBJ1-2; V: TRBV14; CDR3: CASSQPSDQDRYGYTF
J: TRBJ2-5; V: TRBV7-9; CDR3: CASSLMTGGQETQYF
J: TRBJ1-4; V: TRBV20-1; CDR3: CSAQQGARYEKLFF
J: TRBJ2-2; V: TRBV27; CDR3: CASSLLGARTGELFF
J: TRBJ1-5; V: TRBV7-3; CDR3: CASSLGGGKVILYQPQHF
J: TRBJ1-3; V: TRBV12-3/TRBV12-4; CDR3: CASSLQYSWDRLDTIYF
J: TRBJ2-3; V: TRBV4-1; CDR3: CASRLGGLAVSTDTQYF
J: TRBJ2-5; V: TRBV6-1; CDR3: CASRTLWGGGETQYF